The T cell receptor (beta chain) under discussion was sequenced for a study of patients and donors after allogeneic stem cell transplantation. From the RT-PCR reads, TCRdb called clonotypes with MiXCR, one entry per CDR3 protein. The sample lists tens of thousands of distinct CDR3 sequences, about 5% seen once, with 2.6% in the top ten. The CDR3 spans 17 residues. V was clipped by 0 bases and J by 2 bases, with 17 bases between them. From germline, CDR1 is MNHEY and CDR2 SVGAGI. This clonotype was recorded a few times. The gene calls are TRBV6-5 and TRBJ2-7; possibly TRBD2 for D (6 bases). Sequencing input: blood, either unsorted or a sorted T cell fraction (not recorded which). The origin of this receptor is a human donor who was either an allogeneic HSCT recipient or a stem cell or donor lymphocyte infusion donor (not recorded which). It is not recorded whose cells these are; they may come from a transplant donor. As DNA, the CDR3 is TGTGCCAGCAGTTACTCGGAGCCTCGGGACTCAACCTACGAGCAGTACTTC. This encodes CASSYSEPRDSTYEQYF.